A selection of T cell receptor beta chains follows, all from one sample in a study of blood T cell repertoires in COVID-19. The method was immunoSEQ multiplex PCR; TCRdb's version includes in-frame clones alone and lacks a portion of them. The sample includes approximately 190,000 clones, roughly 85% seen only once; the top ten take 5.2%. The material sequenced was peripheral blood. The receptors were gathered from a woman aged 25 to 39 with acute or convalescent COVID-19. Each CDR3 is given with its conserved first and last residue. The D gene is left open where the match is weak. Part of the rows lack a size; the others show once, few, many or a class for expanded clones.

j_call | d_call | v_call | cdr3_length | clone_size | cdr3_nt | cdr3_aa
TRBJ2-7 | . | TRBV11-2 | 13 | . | TGTGCCAGCAGCTTAGCCCTAACCTACGAGCAGTACTTC | CASSLALTYEQYF
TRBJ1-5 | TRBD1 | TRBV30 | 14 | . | TGTGCCTGGAGTGTTGGACAGGGGGCTCAGCCCCAGCATTTT | CAWSVGQGAQPQHF
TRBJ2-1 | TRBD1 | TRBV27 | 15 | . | TGTGCCAGCAGTTCGAGGACAGGGGGAAATGTAGGGCAGTTCTTC | CASSSRTGGNVGQFF
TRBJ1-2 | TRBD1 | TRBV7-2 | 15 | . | TGTGCCAGCAGCGACCAGGGGGCGATTTTTAATGGCTACACCTTC | CASSDQGAIFNGYTF
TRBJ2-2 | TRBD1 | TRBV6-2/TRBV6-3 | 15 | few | TGTGCCAGCAGTTCCGGGACAGGGGACACCGGGGAGCTGTTTTTT | CASSSGTGDTGELFF
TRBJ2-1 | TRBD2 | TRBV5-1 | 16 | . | TGCGCCAGCAGCTTGGAAGGAGGACTAGCCTACAATGAGCAGTTCTTC | CASSLEGGLAYNEQFF
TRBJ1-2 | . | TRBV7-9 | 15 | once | TGTGCCAGCAGCCGTGACAGCGCGAATAACTATGGCTACACCTTC | CASSRDSANNYGYTF
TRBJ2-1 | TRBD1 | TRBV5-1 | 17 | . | TGCGCCAGCAGCTCCGTCCCGGGACAGGGAGCCTACAATGAGCAGTTCTTC | CASSSVPGQGAYNEQFF
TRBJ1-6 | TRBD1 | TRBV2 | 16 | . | TGTGCCAGCAGCTACAACCTGGACAGGGGCCATTCACCCCTCCACTTT | CASSYNLDRGHSPLHF
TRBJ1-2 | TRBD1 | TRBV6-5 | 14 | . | TGTGCCAGCAGTCCTCGGGACAGATCATATGGCTACACCTTC | CASSPRDRSYGYTF
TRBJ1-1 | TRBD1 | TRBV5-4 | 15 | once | TGTGCCAGCAGCTCCCGGACAGGAGAGTACACTGAAGCTTTCTTT | CASSSRTGEYTEAFF
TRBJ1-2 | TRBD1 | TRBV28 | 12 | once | TGTGCCAGCAGCCAGGGGGACTATGGCTACACCTTC | CASSQGDYGYTF
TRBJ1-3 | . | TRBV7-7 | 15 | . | TGTGCCAGCAGCTTAGGACAGCCTGGACGGAACACCATATATTTT | CASSLGQPGRNTIYF
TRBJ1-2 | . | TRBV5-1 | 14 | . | TGCGCCAGCAGCTCAGGGGTCTCCGGCTATGGCTACACCTTC | CASSSGVSGYGYTF
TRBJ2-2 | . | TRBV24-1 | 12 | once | TGTGCCACCACTCAGGCCACCGGGGAGCTGTTTTTT | CATTQATGELFF
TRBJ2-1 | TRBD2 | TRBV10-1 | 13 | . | TGCGCCAGCAGCGGGGACTACTACAATGAGCAGTTCTTC | CASSGDYYNEQFF
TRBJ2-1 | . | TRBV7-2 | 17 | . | TGTGCCAGCAGCCTGATGCCTCAGCGGGTTACCTACAATGAGCAGTTCTTC | CASSLMPQRVTYNEQFF
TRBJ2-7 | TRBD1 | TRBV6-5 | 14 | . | TGTGCCAGCAGTCTATCCGGGACAGCCTACGAGCAGTACTTC | CASSLSGTAYEQYF
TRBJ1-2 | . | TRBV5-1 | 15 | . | TGCGCCAGCAGCTTGATCGGCGGGGGACGGGGTGGCTACACCTTC | CASSLIGGGRGGYTF
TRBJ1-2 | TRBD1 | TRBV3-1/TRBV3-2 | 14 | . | TGTGCCAGCAGCCAGACGACAGGGGTCGGGGGCTACACCTTC | CASSQTTGVGGYTF
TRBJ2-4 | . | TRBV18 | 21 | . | TGTGCCAGCTCACCAATGGGGAGGGGCCAAACAGGGCCTTTTGGCAAAAACATTCAGTACTTC | CASSPMGRGQTGPFGKNIQYF
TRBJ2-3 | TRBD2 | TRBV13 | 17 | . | TGTGCCAGCAGCTTAGAAAGTGCGGGGGGGCTCACAGATACGCAGTATTTT | CASSLESAGGLTDTQYF
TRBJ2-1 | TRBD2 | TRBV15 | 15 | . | TGTGCCACCAGCGTAGCGGGAGGGCCCTACAATGAGCAGTTCTTC | CATSVAGGPYNEQFF
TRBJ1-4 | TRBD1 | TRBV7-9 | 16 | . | TGTGCCAGCAGCTTCGCCAGGACAGGGTTTAATGAAAAACTGTTTTTT | CASSFARTGFNEKLFF
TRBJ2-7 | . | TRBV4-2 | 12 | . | TGTGCCAGCGGAATCCCCGGCGGCGAGCAGTACTTC | CASGIPGGEQYF
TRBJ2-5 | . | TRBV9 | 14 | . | TGTGCCAGCAGCGTAGGTCAGGGGAAAGAGACCCAGTACTTC | CASSVGQGKETQYF
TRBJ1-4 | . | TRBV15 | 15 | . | TGTGCCACCAGCGTGAGTCTTTCAACTAATGAAAAACTGTTTTTT | CATSVSLSTNEKLFF
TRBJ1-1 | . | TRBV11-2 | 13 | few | . | CASSSSDRTRAFF
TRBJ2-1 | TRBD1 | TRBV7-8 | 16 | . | TGTGCCAGCAGCTCGACAGGGCCCGGGACCTACAATGAGCAGTTCTTC | CASSSTGPGTYNEQFF
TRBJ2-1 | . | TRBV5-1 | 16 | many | TGCGCCAGCAGCCGTGAGCAGGGTCGGCCCTACAATGAGCAGTTCTTC | CASSREQGRPYNEQFF
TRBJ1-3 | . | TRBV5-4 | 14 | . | TGTGCCAGCAGCTTGGAACCTTTCCTGGCTCCAATATATTTT | CASSLEPFLAPIYF
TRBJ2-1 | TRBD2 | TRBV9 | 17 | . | TGTGCCAGCACTAGCGGGGACTATATGAGCTCCTACAATGAGCAGTTCTTC | CASTSGDYMSSYNEQFF
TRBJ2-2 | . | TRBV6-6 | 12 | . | TGTGCCAGCAGTTACACGGGAGGGGAGCTGTTTTTT | CASSYTGGELFF
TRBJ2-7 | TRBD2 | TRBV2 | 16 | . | TGTGCCAGCAGTGACAGGGTCGGACTAGCGGACAACGAGCAGTACTTC | CASSDRVGLADNEQYF
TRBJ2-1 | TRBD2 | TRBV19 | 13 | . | TGTGCCAGTAGTATGGCAGCGGGAGGGCCCAAGTTCTTC | CASSMAAGGPKFF
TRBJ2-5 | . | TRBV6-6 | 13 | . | TGTGCCAGCCGAGTGGGCAGTCAAGAGACCCAGTACTTC | CASRVGSQETQYF
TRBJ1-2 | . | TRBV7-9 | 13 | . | TGTGCCAGCAGCGAATACAGCCTCTATGGCTACACCTTC | CASSEYSLYGYTF